Listed below are T cell receptor beta chains from one sample, sequenced in a study of cytomegalovirus exposure and HLA in healthy donors. Some clones are missing from TCRdb's copy, which holds only in-frame ones; the method was immunoSEQ multiplex PCR. The repertoire holds roughly 200,000 clones, with about four fifths as singletons. Sequencing was done on a sample of PBMCs. These receptors were collected from a female donor in good health and CMV-seronegative. The CDR3 runs from the conserved cysteine through the conserved F or W. A D gene is named only where the DNA matches it firmly. Clone size is given for some rows only: seen once, a few or many times, or a class if the clone is expanded.

j_gene,v_gene,abundance,d_gene,CDR3aa,CDR3nt
TRBJ2-7,TRBV27,.,.,CASSLSGGLLGEQYF,TGTGCCAGCAGTTTATCCGGGGGGCTTCTGGGGGAGCAGTACTTC
TRBJ2-5,TRBV7-9,.,TRBD1,CASSSTGVETQYF,TGTGCCAGCAGCTCGACAGGGGTGGAGACCCAGTACTTC
TRBJ1-1,TRBV6-5,.,.,CASSYRDTDFYTEAFF,TGTGCCAGCAGTTACAGGGACACAGATTTCTACACTGAAGCTTTCTTT
TRBJ2-5,TRBV7-9,few,.,CASSPLRTQYF,TGTGCCAGCAGCCCCCTACGGACCCAGTACTTC
TRBJ1-2,TRBV29-1,.,TRBD1,CSESGQGNYGYTF,TGCAGCGAATCGGGACAGGGAAACTATGGCTACACCTTC
TRBJ2-7,TRBV27,.,.,CASSPGRNEQYF,TGTGCCAGCAGCCCAGGGCGGAACGAGCAGTACTTC
TRBJ1-2,TRBV4-1,.,TRBD1,CASSQTGTGGSYGYTF,TGCGCCAGCAGCCAAACCGGGACAGGGGGGAGCTATGGCTACACCTTC
TRBJ1-2,TRBV7-9,.,.,CASSLPVPNYGYTF,TGTGCCAGCAGCTTACCAGTTCCAAACTATGGCTACACCTTC
TRBJ2-7,TRBV19,.,TRBD1,CASSHATGGSYEQYF,TGTGCCAGTAGTCACGCGACAGGGGGCTCCTACGAGCAGTACTTC
TRBJ2-5,TRBV30,.,.,CAWGELVETQYF,TGTGCCTGGGGGGAGTTAGTAGAGACCCAGTACTTC
TRBJ1-2,TRBV28,.,TRBD1,CASQMLGTGFFGYTF,TGTGCCAGCCAGATGCTCGGGACAGGGTTTTTTGGCTACACCTTC
TRBJ1-6,TRBV15,.,TRBD1,CATSRDRTGSSPLHF,TGTGCCACCAGCAGAGATCGGACAGGATCTTCACCCCTCCACTTT
TRBJ2-1,TRBV19,.,TRBD2,CASSIVPSGNNEQFF,TGTGCCAGTAGTATAGTACCTAGCGGGAATAATGAGCAGTTCTTC
TRBJ2-7,TRBV10-3,.,.,CAISDPGRTRGQYF,TGTGCCATCAGTGACCCCGGACGGACACGAGGGCAGTACTTC
TRBJ2-7,TRBV4-1,.,TRBD1,CASSQGLDRAGEQYF,TGCGCCAGCAGCCAAGGACTCGACAGGGCAGGCGAGCAGTACTTC
TRBJ1-5,TRBV28,few,.,CASSLRGRNQPQHF,TGTGCCAGCAGTTTACGTGGCAGAAATCAGCCCCAGCATTTT
TRBJ2-3,TRBV4-3,few,TRBD2,CASSDGLGTDTQYF,TGCGCCAGCAGCGATGGACTAGGCACAGATACGCAGTATTTT
TRBJ1-2,TRBV11-2,once,.,CASSLGGGAGYTF,TGTGCCAGCAGCTTAGGGGGGGGCGCTGGCTACACCTTC
TRBJ2-7,TRBV18,few,TRBD2,CASSALAGDHEQYF,TGTGCCAGCTCAGCACTAGCGGGAGACCACGAGCAGTACTTC
TRBJ1-2,TRBV6-1,.,TRBD1,CAGDRDATGGYTF,TGTGCCGGGGACAGGGACGCCACCGGGGGCTACACCTTC
TRBJ1-1,TRBV7-3,.,.,CASGTGNTEAFF,TGTGCCAGCGGTACAGGGAACACTGAAGCTTTCTTT
TRBJ2-7,TRBV6-6,.,TRBD1,CASSHPGQGGEQYF,TGTGCCAGCAGTCACCCGGGACAGGGTGGCGAGCAGTACTTC
TRBJ2-3,TRBV7-9,.,.,CASRPQSGLSTDTQYF,TGTGCCAGCAGGCCCCAGTCAGGCCTTAGCACAGATACGCAGTATTTT
TRBJ2-6,TRBV18,.,TRBD1,CASSPRDSRLGANVLTF,TGTGCCAGCTCACCACGGGACAGCCGCCTAGGGGCCAACGTCCTGACTTTC
TRBJ2-1,TRBV11-3,.,.,CASSPGSGRDYNEQFF,TGTGCCAGCAGCCCCGGATCGGGGCGGGACTACAATGAGCAGTTCTTC
TRBJ1-3,TRBV2,few,.,CASRQDRTKIGNTIYF,TGTGCCAGCAGACAAGACAGGACAAAGATAGGAAACACCATATATTTT
TRBJ2-1,TRBV6-5,.,.,CASSYRTVYNEQFF,TGTGCCAGCAGTTACCGGACAGTTTACAATGAGCAGTTCTTC
TRBJ2-2,TRBV5-4,.,.,CASSLAGRGDTGELFF,TGTGCCAGCAGCTTGGCGGGCAGGGGAGACACCGGGGAGCTGTTTTTT
TRBJ1-1,TRBV10-3,.,TRBD1,CAIKVGQGLPEAFF,TGTGCCATCAAAGTGGGACAGGGATTACCTGAAGCTTTCTTT
TRBJ1-4,TRBV18,.,.,CASSPGSEKLFF,TGTGCCAGCTCACCAGGGAGTGAAAAACTGTTTTTT
TRBJ2-1,TRBV10-3,.,TRBD2,CAISSTSGGYNEQFF,TGTGCCATCAGTTCGACTAGCGGGGGGTACAATGAGCAGTTCTTC
TRBJ1-2,TRBV5-1,.,TRBD1,CASSPSTGGRAFNYGYTF,TGCGCCAGCAGCCCGTCCACAGGGGGCCGAGCATTTAACTATGGCTACACCTTC
TRBJ2-7,TRBV9,.,TRBD2,CASSATLAGGRNEQYF,TGTGCCAGCAGCGCCACACTAGCGGGAGGGAGAAACGAGCAGTACTTC
TRBJ2-3,TRBV10-3,.,.,CAISGRHGTRGDTQYF,TGTGCCATCAGTGGGAGACACGGGACTCGGGGAGATACGCAGTATTTT
TRBJ1-1,TRBV7-2,.,TRBD1,CASSFGQGKAFF,TGTGCCAGCAGCTTCGGACAGGGTAAAGCTTTCTTT
TRBJ1-2,TRBV11-3,.,TRBD1,CASSLPGGDYGYTF,TGTGCCAGCAGCTTACCAGGGGGCGACTATGGCTACACCTTC
TRBJ2-3,TRBV5-6,.,TRBD2,CASSHRPSGAPTDTQYF,TGTGCCAGCAGCCACCGCCCCAGCGGGGCCCCCACAGATACGCAGTATTTT
TRBJ2-7,TRBV2,.,TRBD1,CASSEGTGGLYEQYF,TGTGCCAGCAGTGAGGGGACAGGGGGGCTCTACGAGCAGTACTTC
TRBJ2-3,TRBV28,few,.,CASSLWTGSTDTQYF,TGTGCCAGCAGTTTGTGGACGGGGAGCACAGATACGCAGTATTTT
TRBJ1-2,TRBV30,.,.,CAWSVGQNYGYTF,TGTGCCTGGAGTGTTGGGCAGAACTATGGCTACACCTTC
TRBJ1-3,TRBV19,.,.,CASSLERGAYTIYF,TGTGCCAGTAGCCTCGAGAGAGGAGCTTACACCATATATTTT
TRBJ1-5,TRBV7-3,.,TRBD1,CASSQGAGQPQHF,TGTGCCAGCAGCCAGGGGGCAGGGCAGCCCCAGCATTTT
TRBJ2-7,TRBV6-1,.,.,CASNGQRASYEQYF,TGTGCCAGCAACGGACAGAGGGCATCCTACGAGCAGTACTTC
TRBJ1-2,TRBV7-9,.,TRBD1,CASSPDRVYGYTF,TGTGCCAGCAGCCCTGACAGGGTCTATGGCTACACCTTC
TRBJ2-7,TRBV2,.,TRBD1,CASSETGGPYEQYF,TGTGCCAGCAGTGAGACAGGGGGACCCTACGAGCAGTACTTC
TRBJ2-1,TRBV19,.,TRBD1,CASSFGTGGHNEQFF,TGTGCCAGTAGTTTTGGGACAGGAGGCCACAATGAGCAGTTCTTC
TRBJ1-1,TRBV6-1,.,.,CASLDSLNTEAFF,TGTGCCAGCTTGGACTCACTTAACACTGAAGCTTTCTTT